This TCR beta chain was found in a study of T cells in Graves' hyperthyroidism and ophthalmopathy (dated by TCRdb to about 2019). Describing the broader study: Peripheral blood samples were taken at the time of initial diagnosis, prior to any treatment. A discovery cohort of fewer than 110 patients, roughly 45 with Graves' ophthalmopathy and about 58 with stable Graves' hyperthyroidism, was used to find distinguishing TCR V-J signatures. An independent validation cohort of under 20 hyperthyroidism patients and approximately 16 patients who later progressed to ophthalmopathy tested prospective prediction of ophthalmopathy. The roughly 99 discovery patients were divided at random into training and test sets in a 7:3 ratio. In addition, the study compared T-cell repertoires in thyroid tissue and in blood from several Graves' hyperthyroidism patients. After blood sampling, hyperthyroidism patients were treated with methimazole at a starting dose of 30 mg daily, and ophthalmopathy patients were treated with high-dose intravenous methylprednisolone. TCR Vbeta CDR3 sequencing of 130 to 150 peripheral blood samples (more than 40 ophthalmopathy, about 75 hyperthyroidism and roughly 17 progressor patients) is reported in the paper. Beyond this particular receptor, the publication reports: Most expanded thyroid clonotypes (frequency above 0.001) were also detected in blood, a finding suggesting that blood repertoires may reflect thyroid immune responses. No statistical method was used to set the sample size in advance, and investigators knew the group allocation. During validation, the model predicted progression to ophthalmopathy a median of approximately 6 months ahead of onset, with almost 71% sensitivity and around 72% specificity. In cross-validation, a model built on a 13 V-J signature told ophthalmopathy apart from stable hyperthyroidism with 85% to 90% sensitivity and 81% to 82% specificity, and in testing the same model reached 80%/75%.

Details on this clonotype: The antigen it binds to is not known. No base-level quality is on record; no much larger clone is a single base apart.

In the ophthalmopathy patients, disease was moderately to severely active, with a Clinical Activity Score of 3 or more, a NOSPECS grade of 4 or more, and a duration of less than 3 months. Exclusion was applied to patients with uncontrolled infections, other autoimmune diseases, pregnancy or lactation. Clinical symptoms, serum thyroxine and TRAb, thyroid ultrasound, and orbital computed tomography formed the basis for the diagnoses. PBMCs were separated from roughly 10 ml of fresh peripheral blood using Ficoll-Paque density gradient centrifugation. Total RNA was extracted using Trizol reagent, and RNA quality was assessed on an Agilent 2100 Bioanalyzer. The TCR beta CDR3 regions were amplified from RNA transcripts. The TCR CDR3 was subjected to a first round of RT-PCR using the HTBI primer set and the Qiagen OneStep RT-PCR kit. Libraries were constructed in a second round of multiplex PCR, after which size selection and purification were carried out. Libraries were sequenced paired-end with 100 bp reads on an Illumina HiSeq2000. Under the source paper's analysis protocol: Raw data were processed with SOAPnuke, discarding reads with adapters, uncalled bases, mean Phred below 15, or no exact constant-primer or identifier match. COPE v1.2.5 was used to merge high-quality paired reads, and clonotypes were defined as unique nucleotide sequences. Clonotypes were aligned to IMGT TRBV, TRBD and TRBJ reference segments using MiTCR v1.1. The analysis included only V-J combinations with a frequency above 0.0001, which together covered around 99% of the repertoires. A TCS score was defined as the ratio between F50 (clonal expansion) and ExV (chaos), using BLOSUM62-based TCRdist between CDR3 peptides within each V-J. Welch's t-statistics and random forest reduced 450 to 600 V-J features to about 12, which were used in a naive Bayes classifier (R e1071). The public reads were reanalyzed by TCRdb: fastp trimming at Q25, MiXCR alignment, in-frame beta chains only. CDR3 protein sequences are deduplicated, and each keeps its most common genes and DNA. The authors' filters were not applied to this entry. The sample table records about 290,000 distinct CDR3 sequences; around a fifth of these occur just once. The ten top clones hold about 35% of the sample.

Its CDR3 holds 18 amino acids, cysteine through phenylalanine. Just the 54-base CDR3 DNA is kept, in frame starting at base 1. The germline V gene encodes CDR1 WSHSY and CDR2 SAAADI. At the junction V is shortened by 6 bases and J by 4 bases; bases outside the gene matches: 16. The chain is encoded by TRBV10-2 joined to TRBJ2-7, and TRBD2 matches 12 of the central bases. This TCR came from a man between 45 and 60 years old with Graves' ophthalmopathy. Sequencing used blood. The nucleotide sequence reads as follows: TGCGCCAGCAGCACCATCGTAGGACTAGCGGGAAAAGATTACGAGCAGTACTTC. It translates as CASSTIVGLAGKDYEQYF.